The present T cell receptor (beta chain) was sequenced within a study of PD-L1 blockade in urothelial cancer. Study-wide context: At 3 weeks after treatment start (second dose) and again at 6 weeks, blood was analyzed.

Documented time point: pretreatment peripheral blood. The assay was immunoSEQ multiplex PCR, and TCRdb's table has in-frame clones only and misses some. This sample carries approximately 90,000 clones, about 83% of them seen once, and the ten largest clones take over 13%. Germline V gene data show CDR1 as LGHNA and CDR2 as YSLEER. The CDR3 contains 14 residues. V trimming: 0 bases; J trimming: 5 bases; junction bases outside the gene matches: 3. This clone was counted between two and nine times. The specimen was PBMCs, collected around atezolizumab (anti-PD-L1) treatment. This TCR was sampled from a man aged 55-75 years with urothelial cancer. The chain joins TRBV4-3 to TRBJ2-7, with 8 bases lining up with TRBD1. CDR3 residues: CASSQDRGQNEQYF. In DNA form, the CDR3 reads TGCGCCAGCAGCCAAGACAGGGGGCAGAACGAGCAGTACTTC.